This is a list of T cell receptor beta chains from one sample in a study of blood T cell repertoires in COVID-19. Libraries were prepared by immunoSEQ multiplex PCR; TCRdb keeps only in-frame clonotypes and omits some of them. The sample carries 120,000 to 150,000 clones, 85% recorded once. The sequenced sample was PBMCs or T cells enriched from blood (not recorded which). The receptors originated from a woman in her thirties or forties who had recovered from COVID-19. The CDR3 runs from the conserved cysteine through the conserved F or W. A D gene is named only where the DNA matches it firmly. The listing skips clone size in some rows; elsewhere it reads once, few, many or a size class.

TRBV30	.	.	TRBJ1-6	CAWSVDYYSPLHF	TGTGCCTGGAGTGTAGATTACTATTCACCCCTCCACTTT
TRBV5-4	.	TRBD2	TRBJ2-7	CASSPRRLAGYVEQYF	TGTGCCAGCAGCCCAAGGAGACTAGCGGGATATGTGGAGCAGTACTTC
TRBV29-1	.	.	TRBJ2-2	CSVDGMGAGELFF	TGCAGCGTTGACGGGATGGGCGCCGGGGAGCTGTTTTTT
TRBV29-1	once	TRBD1	TRBJ1-1	CSVQQGAGATEAFF	TGCAGCGTCCAACAGGGGGCTGGGGCGACTGAAGCTTTCTTT
TRBV29-1	.	.	TRBJ1-5	CSVAPDNNQPQHF	TGCAGCGTTGCCCCGGACAACAATCAGCCCCAGCATTTT
TRBV5-4	.	TRBD1	TRBJ1-2	CASSSPGQGSGYTF	TGTGCCAGCAGCAGCCCGGGACAGGGGTCTGGCTACACCTTC
TRBV5-1	.	.	TRBJ2-2	CASSSTDTDTGELFF	TGCGCCAGCAGCTCCACTGACACCGACACCGGGGAGCTGTTTTTT
TRBV6-5	.	TRBD1	TRBJ1-5	CATGGANQPQHF	TGTGCCACAGGGGGAGCCAATCAGCCCCAGCATTTT
TRBV9	.	TRBD2	TRBJ2-3	CASSAFSGRSTDTQYF	TGTGCCAGCAGCGCCTTTAGCGGGAGATCCACAGATACGCAGTATTTT
TRBV14	.	TRBD2	TRBJ2-5	CASSQVRLAGGLETQYF	TGTGCCAGCAGCCAAGTCCGACTAGCGGGAGGGTTGGAGACCCAGTACTTC
TRBV19	.	.	TRBJ2-5	CASSIMTGQETQYF	TGTGCCAGTAGTATTATGACGGGACAAGAGACCCAGTACTTC
TRBV3-1/TRBV3-2	.	TRBD2	TRBJ2-7	CASSQPAGTSGSLYEQYF	TGTGCCAGCAGCCAGCCCGCCGGGACTAGCGGGAGTCTCTACGAGCAGTACTTC
TRBV5-1	.	.	TRBJ1-1	CASSATGDTEAFF	TGCGCCAGCAGCGCAACAGGAGACACTGAAGCTTTCTTT
TRBV5-6	.	.	TRBJ2-1	CASSRLSLGPLYNEQFF	TGTGCCAGCAGTCGCCTTTCCTTGGGCCCACTCTACAATGAGCAGTTCTTC
TRBV11-2	once	.	TRBJ2-3	CASSRGGSDTQYF	TGTGCCAGCAGCCGTGGGGGCTCCGATACGCAGTATTTT
TRBV6-5	.	TRBD1	TRBJ2-7	CASSLGTGPYEQYF	TGTGCCAGCAGCCTTGGGACAGGTCCCTACGAGCAGTACTTC
TRBV18	many	.	TRBJ2-5	CASSTNRVNQETQYF	TGTGCCAGCTCAACAAACAGGGTGAACCAAGAGACCCAGTACTTC
TRBV4-2	.	.	TRBJ2-1	CASSPGEGGVSYNEQFF	TGTGCCAGCAGCCCTGGTGAGGGCGGGGTCTCCTACAATGAGCAGTTCTTC
TRBV28	.	.	TRBJ1-3	CASRLRLSGNTIYF	TGTGCCAGCAGATTGAGACTCTCTGGAAACACCATATATTTT
TRBV2	.	.	TRBJ1-1	CASRVQLNTEAFF	TGTGCCAGCAGAGTACAGTTGAACACTGAAGCTTTCTTT
TRBV7-8	once	TRBD2	TRBJ2-7	CASSLGLADYEQYF	TGTGCCAGCAGCTTAGGTCTAGCGGATTACGAGCAGTACTTC
TRBV2	.	.	TRBJ1-2	CASSDRGDYGYTF	TGTGCCAGCAGTGATCGGGGGGACTATGGCTACACCTTC
TRBV5-1	.	.	TRBJ1-1	CASSLWPGQNTEAFF	TGCGCCAGCAGCCTCTGGCCGGGACAGAACACTGAAGCTTTCTTT
TRBV28	.	TRBD1	TRBJ1-1	CASITGGRGNTEAFF	TGTGCCAGCATCACAGGGGGCCGGGGGAACACTGAAGCTTTCTTT
TRBV19	.	.	TRBJ1-4	CASAMGGGINEKLFF	TGTGCCAGTGCTATGGGCGGAGGGATTAATGAAAAACTGTTTTTT
TRBV7-2	.	.	TRBJ1-2	CASSQGSNYGYTF	TGTGCCAGCAGCCAGGGCTCTAACTATGGCTACACCTTC
TRBV3-1/TRBV3-2	.	TRBD2	TRBJ2-1	CASSQSLAGSSYNEQFF	TGTGCCAGCAGCCAGAGTCTAGCGGGAAGCTCCTACAATGAGCAGTTCTTC
TRBV19	.	TRBD2	TRBJ2-1	CASSIPLAGYNEQFF	TGTGCCAGTAGTATTCCCCTAGCGGGGTACAATGAGCAGTTCTTC
TRBV9	once	.	TRBJ2-7	CASSPQGLDEQYF	TGTGCCAGCAGCCCGCAGGGGTTGGACGAGCAGTACTTC
TRBV4-1	.	TRBD1	TRBJ2-1	CASSQEVRTGGNEQFF	TGCGCCAGCAGCCAAGAAGTCCGGACAGGAGGCAATGAGCAGTTCTTC
TRBV19	.	.	TRBJ2-1	CASSIAAGFEQFF	TGTGCCAGTAGTATAGCGGCGGGGTTCGAGCAGTTCTTC
TRBV2	.	TRBD2	TRBJ2-3	CAIKPGLPTDTQYF	TGTGCCATCAAGCCGGGACTACCGACGGATACGCAGTATTTT
TRBV2	.	.	TRBJ2-1	CASSEAGPFNEQFF	TGTGCCAGCAGTGAAGCGGGGCCTTTCAATGAGCAGTTCTTC
TRBV5-1	.	.	TRBJ2-5	CASNLLEAQYF	TGCGCCAGCAACCTCCTTGAGGCCCAGTACTTC
TRBV4-1	once	.	TRBJ2-7	CASSQISGYEQYF	TGCGCCAGCAGCCAAATTTCAGGTTACGAGCAGTACTTC
TRBV15	once	.	TRBJ2-3	CATSRDRRDTQYF	TGTGCCACCAGCAGAGATAGGAGAGATACGCAGTATTTT
TRBV19	.	.	TRBJ1-5	CASGAHNQPQHF	TGTGCCTCAGGGGCACACAATCAGCCCCAGCATTTT